This T cell receptor (beta chain) was sequenced for a study of T-cell memory formation after mild COVID-19. In TCRdb, the 5' RACE reads were re-called with MiXCR into one record per CDR3 protein. The sample has approximately 580,000 distinct CDR3 sequences, 20% seen once. CDR1 and CDR2 from the germline V gene are SQVTM and ANQGSEA. J was trimmed by 5 bases and V by 7 bases; bases with no gene match: 3. This CDR3 comprises 13 residues. Comment on this clonotype: Its target is unknown.

General study findings and limits: Contracting clones localized mainly to CM and EM when CD4+ and mainly to EMRA when CD8+.

The receptor was isolated from an adult woman who had mild COVID-19 (a few samples of this study predate the infection). Cell type and time point are not known. This chain links TRBV29-1 with TRBJ1-4; 11 bases line up with TRBD1. The sequencing sample was made of PBMCs or a T cell subset sorted from them (not recorded which). CDR3 amino acids: CSARDRGNEKLFF. The CDR3 nucleotides read TGCAGCGCCCGGGACAGGGGGAATGAAAAACTGTTTTTT.